These T cell receptor beta chains were read from a single sample in a study of T cell responses to AZD1222 COVID-19 vaccine. Repertoires were generated with immunoSEQ multiplex PCR, while TCRdb's copy carries only in-frame clones and drops some. The table records some 99,000 clones, roughly 86% of them present only once. Material: peripheral blood, obtained 28 days after the second AZD1222 dose. The receptors originated from an adult who received the AZD1222 COVID-19 vaccine. The CDR3 runs from the conserved cysteine through the conserved F or W. Each record gives: CDR3 length, J gene, V gene, CDR3 protein.

len: 18
j_gene: TRBJ1-6
v_gene: TRBV7-9
CDR3aa: CASSPGQGRSSYNSPLHF

len: 17
j_gene: TRBJ1-5
v_gene: TRBV12-5
CDR3aa: CASGLATTVVLNQPQHF

len: 15
j_gene: TRBJ2-1
v_gene: TRBV5-1
CDR3aa: CASSLGQGYVNEQFF

len: 14
j_gene: TRBJ2-2
v_gene: TRBV6-5
CDR3aa: CASSRTGGTGELFF

len: 16
j_gene: TRBJ2-2
v_gene: TRBV5-1
CDR3aa: CASSLLGARETGELFF

len: 15
j_gene: TRBJ2-5
v_gene: TRBV11-2
CDR3aa: CASSYSGGALETQYF

len: 15
j_gene: TRBJ2-5
v_gene: TRBV5-6
CDR3aa: CASSLRWGQRETQYF

len: 13
j_gene: TRBJ2-7
v_gene: TRBV3-1/TRBV3-2
CDR3aa: CASSPQGTYEQYF

len: 17
j_gene: TRBJ1-5
v_gene: TRBV21-1
CDR3aa: CASSKGPRGVKNQPQHF

len: 14
j_gene: TRBJ2-7
v_gene: TRBV14
CDR3aa: CASSFSPGSYEQYF

len: 14
j_gene: TRBJ2-5
v_gene: TRBV5-5
CDR3aa: CASSLEGGGETQYF

len: 13
j_gene: TRBJ1-2
v_gene: TRBV24-1
CDR3aa: CATSDSNSYGYTF

len: 16
j_gene: TRBJ2-2
v_gene: TRBV5-6
CDR3aa: CASSFTDRRNTGELFF

len: 13
j_gene: TRBJ1-2
v_gene: TRBV7-2
CDR3aa: CASSGGQNYGYTF

len: 14
j_gene: TRBJ2-5
v_gene: TRBV18
CDR3aa: CASSVGTTQETQYF

len: 15
j_gene: TRBJ2-7
v_gene: TRBV6-2/TRBV6-3
CDR3aa: CASSYRASGSYEQYF

len: 13
j_gene: TRBJ2-7
v_gene: TRBV5-1
CDR3aa: CASSVRQGHEQYF

len: 18
j_gene: TRBJ2-5
v_gene: TRBV13
CDR3aa: CASSPRTSGAGGQETQYF

len: 12
j_gene: TRBJ1-1
v_gene: TRBV27
CDR3aa: CASSVGGYEAFF

len: 16
j_gene: TRBJ2-7
v_gene: TRBV7-6
CDR3aa: CASSLEAGGPSYEQYF

len: 15
j_gene: TRBJ2-1
v_gene: TRBV15
CDR3aa: CATSRGGGLGNEQFF